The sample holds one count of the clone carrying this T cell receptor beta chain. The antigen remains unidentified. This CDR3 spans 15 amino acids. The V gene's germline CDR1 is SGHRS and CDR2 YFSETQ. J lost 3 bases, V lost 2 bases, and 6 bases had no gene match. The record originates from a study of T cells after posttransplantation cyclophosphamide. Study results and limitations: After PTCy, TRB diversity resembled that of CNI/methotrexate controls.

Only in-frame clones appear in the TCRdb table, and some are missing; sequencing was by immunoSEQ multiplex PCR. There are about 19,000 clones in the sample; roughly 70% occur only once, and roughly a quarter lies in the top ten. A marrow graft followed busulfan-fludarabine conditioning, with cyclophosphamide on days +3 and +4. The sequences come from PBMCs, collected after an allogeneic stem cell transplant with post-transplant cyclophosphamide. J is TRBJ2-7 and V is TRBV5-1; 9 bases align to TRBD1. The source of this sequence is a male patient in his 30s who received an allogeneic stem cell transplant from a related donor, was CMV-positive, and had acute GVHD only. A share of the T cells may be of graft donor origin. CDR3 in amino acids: CASSLPGQGIYEQYF. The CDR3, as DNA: TGCGCCAGCAGCTTACCGGGACAGGGAATCTACGAGCAGTACTTC.